These 12 T cell receptor beta chains originate from one sample sequenced in a study of blood T cell repertoires in COVID-19. Repertoires were generated with immunoSEQ multiplex PCR, while TCRdb's copy carries only in-frame clones and drops some. The repertoire holds some 160,000 clones, with approximately 84% as singletons. The sample consisted of peripheral blood. The source of these receptors is a woman aged 80 or older with COVID-19, enrolled during active disease.

This sequence joins TRBV19 and TRBJ2-7; D gene ambiguous. The germline V and J ends were trimmed by 6 bases and 10 bases, with 25 bases remaining between them. The CDR3 length is 15 residues. Germline-derived CDR1 and CDR2 are LNHDA and SQIVND (reference sequence). The CDR3 DNA sequence: TGTGCCAGTAGGCCTACTCCTCACCTGTCTACGACTCAGTACTTC. Amino acids: CASRPTPHLSTTQYF.

The rearrangement links TRBV7-8 to TRBJ2-7; D may be TRBD1 (5 bases). The V end lost 6 bases, the J end lost 11 bases, and 17 bases lay between the germline ends. This CDR3 is built from 12 residues. The germline V gene has CDR1 SGHVS and CDR2 FQNEAQ. CDR3 DNA sequence: TGTGCCAGCAGTTCTGCAGGGCAGGCCGAGTACTTC. Amino acids: CASSSAGQAEYF.

V usage is TRBV27 and J usage is TRBJ2-7, with 7 positions matching TRBD1. Germline-derived CDR1 and CDR2 are MNHEY and SMNVEV (reference sequence). The CDR3 has 14 residues. With V trimmed by 6 bases and J by 4 bases, 9 bases remained unmatched. The CDR3 spells CASSRQGGFYEQYF. The CDR3 coding sequence is TGTGCCAGCAGCCGACAGGGCGGGTTTTACGAGCAGTACTTC.

The chain links TRBV29-1 to TRBJ1-2; 10 bases map to TRBD1. Germline V lookup: CDR1 SQVTM, CDR2 ANQGSEA. The junction had 6 bases not matched to a gene; V was cut back by 6 bases and J by 8 bases. CDR3 size: 12 residues. The CDR3 DNA reads TGCAGCGTATCGGACAGGGGGGACGGCTACACCTTC. This encodes CSVSDRGDGYTF.

The chain uses TRBV2 and TRBJ2-5, with a weak D call TRBD2 (5 bases). Germline values: CDR1 SNHLY, CDR2 FYNNEI. This CDR3 spans 14 amino acids. V lost 7 bases, J lost 1 base, and 13 bases lay in between. CDR3 region: CASNRGWVQETQYF. CDR3 sequence (DNA): TGTGCCAGCAACCGAGGGTGGGTCCAAGAGACCCAGTACTTC. The complete variable domain, with remaining parts taken from reference TRBV2 and TRBJ2-5, reads EPEVTQTPSHQVTQMGQEVILRCVPISNHLYFYWYRQILGQKVEFLVSFYNNEISEKSEIFDDQFSVERPDGSNFTLKIRSTKLEDSAMYFCASNRGWVQETQYFGPGTRLLVL.

J is TRBJ2-5 and V is TRBV19; 9 nucleotides match TRBD1. V shed 7 bases and J 5 bases; nucleotides not matched to a gene: 11. CDR3 length: 15 amino acids. Germline values: CDR1 LNHDA, CDR2 SQIVND (reference sequence). CDR3 loop: CASTPGQGSYETQYF. In DNA form, the CDR3 reads TGTGCCAGTACTCCGGGACAGGGATCTTACGAGACCCAGTACTTC.

Points on this clone: Other DNA sequences in this sample translate to the same CDR3. CDR3 residues: CASSQGGGDTQYF. In DNA form, the CDR3 reads TGTGCCAGCAGCCAAGGGGGGGGTGATACGCAGTATTTT. The V and J genes are TRBV3-1 (or the pseudogene TRBV3-2) and TRBJ2-3; 7 positions agree with TRBD2. Germline assignment: CDR1 LGHDT and CDR2 YNNKEL (reference sequence). Germline trimming cut 1 base from V and 6 bases from J; bases unmatched to any gene: 1. The CDR3 has 13 residues.

The CDR3 DNA sequence: TGCAGCGTACGAAAGACTAGCGGGAGCGCCGGGGAGCTGTTTTTT. This codes for CSVRKTSGSAGELFF. The V gene is TRBV29-1, the J gene TRBJ2-2; 12 nucleotides align to TRBD2. Germline CDR1 and CDR2: SQVTM and ANQGSEA. The V gene end was trimmed by 6 bases and the J gene end by 6 bases; junction bases not matched to a gene: 8. This CDR3 has 15 residues.

This clone appeared a single time. CDR3 DNA: TGTGCCAGTAGTCCCGAGACCCTAGGAGATACGCAGTATTTT. Protein: CASSPETLGDTQYF. The rearrangement links TRBV19 to TRBJ2-3; D not resolved. CDR3 length equals 14 residues. Trimming stripped 5 bases from V and 5 bases from J, with 14 bases between. The germline CDR1 and CDR2 sequences are LNHDA and SQIVND (reference sequence).

V gene TRBV9 combines with J gene TRBJ2-5; maybe TRBD2 (6 bases). Trimming stripped 6 bases from V and 4 bases from J, with 19 bases between. The CDR3 length is 15 residues. CDR1 is SGDLS, CDR2 YYNGEE, per germline. CDR3 region: CASNRGGTRAETQYF. CDR3 in DNA: TGTGCCAGCAACCGCGGCGGGACCCGCGCAGAGACCCAGTACTTC. The whole variable domain, filled in from reference TRBV9 and TRBJ2-5, reads DSGVTQTPKHLITATGQRVTLRCSPRSGDLSVYWYQQSLDQGLQFLIQYYNGEERAKGNILERFSAQQFPDLHSELNLSSLELGDSALYFCASNRGGTRAETQYFGPGTRLLVL.

The rearrangement joins TRBV28 to TRBJ1-1; perhaps TRBD1 as D (6 bases). The V end was cut by 2 bases, the J end by 6 bases, with 13 bases between. Germline V gene lookup returns CDR1 MDHEN and CDR2 SYDVKM. The CDR3 loop spans 14 amino acids. CDR3 loop: CASSLGGAKAEAFF. In DNA form, the CDR3 reads TGTGCCAGCAGTTTAGGGGGGGCGAAGGCTGAAGCTTTCTTT.

This clone has a single count. The chain joins TRBV14 to TRBJ2-7, with 7 bases that match TRBD1. Germline V gene data show CDR1 as SGHDN and CDR2 as FVKESK. V was clipped by 4 bases and J by 13 bases; unmatched bases: 19. CDR3 length: 15 residues. The CDR3 DNA follows: TGTGCCAGCAGCCTGGCAGGGGGTACGAGCAGTTCGCCCTACTTC. The encoded protein is CASSLAGGTSSSPYF.